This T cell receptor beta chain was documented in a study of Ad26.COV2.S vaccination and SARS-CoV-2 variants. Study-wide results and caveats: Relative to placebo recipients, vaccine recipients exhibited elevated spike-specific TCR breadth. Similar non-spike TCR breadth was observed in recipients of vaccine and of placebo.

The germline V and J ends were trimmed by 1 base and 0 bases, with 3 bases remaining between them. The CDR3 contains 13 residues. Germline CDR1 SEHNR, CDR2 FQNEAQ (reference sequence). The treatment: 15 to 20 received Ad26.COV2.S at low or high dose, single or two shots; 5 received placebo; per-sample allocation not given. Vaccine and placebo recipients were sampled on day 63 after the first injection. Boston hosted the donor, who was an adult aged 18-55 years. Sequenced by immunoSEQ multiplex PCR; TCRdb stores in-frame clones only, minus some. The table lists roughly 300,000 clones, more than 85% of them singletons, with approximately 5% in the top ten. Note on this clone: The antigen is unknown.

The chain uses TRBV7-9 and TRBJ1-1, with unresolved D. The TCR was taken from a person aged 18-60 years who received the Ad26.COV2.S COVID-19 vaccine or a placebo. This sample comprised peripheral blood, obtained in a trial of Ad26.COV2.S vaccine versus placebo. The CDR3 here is CASSLELNTEAFF. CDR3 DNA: TGTGCCAGCAGCTTAGAGCTGAACACTGAAGCTTTCTTT.